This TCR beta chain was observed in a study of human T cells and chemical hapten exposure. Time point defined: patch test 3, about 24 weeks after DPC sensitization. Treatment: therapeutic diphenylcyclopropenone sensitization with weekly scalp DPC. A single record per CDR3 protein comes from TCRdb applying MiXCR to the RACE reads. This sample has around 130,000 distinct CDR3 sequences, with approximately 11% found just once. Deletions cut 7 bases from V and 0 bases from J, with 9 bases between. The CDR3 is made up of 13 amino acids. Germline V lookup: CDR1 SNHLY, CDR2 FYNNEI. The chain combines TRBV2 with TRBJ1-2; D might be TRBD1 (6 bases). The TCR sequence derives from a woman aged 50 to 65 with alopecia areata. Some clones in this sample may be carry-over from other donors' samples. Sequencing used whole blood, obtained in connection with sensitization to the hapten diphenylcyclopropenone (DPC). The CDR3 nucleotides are TGTGCCAGCACTCAGGGGCCTAACTATGGCTACACCTTC. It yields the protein CASTQGPNYGYTF. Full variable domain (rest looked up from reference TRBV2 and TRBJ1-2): EPEVTQTPSHQVTQMGQEVILRCVPISNHLYFYWYRQILGQKVEFLVSFYNNEISEKSEIFDDQFSVERPDGSNFTLKIRSTKLEDSAMYFCASTQGPNYGYTFGSGTRLTVV.